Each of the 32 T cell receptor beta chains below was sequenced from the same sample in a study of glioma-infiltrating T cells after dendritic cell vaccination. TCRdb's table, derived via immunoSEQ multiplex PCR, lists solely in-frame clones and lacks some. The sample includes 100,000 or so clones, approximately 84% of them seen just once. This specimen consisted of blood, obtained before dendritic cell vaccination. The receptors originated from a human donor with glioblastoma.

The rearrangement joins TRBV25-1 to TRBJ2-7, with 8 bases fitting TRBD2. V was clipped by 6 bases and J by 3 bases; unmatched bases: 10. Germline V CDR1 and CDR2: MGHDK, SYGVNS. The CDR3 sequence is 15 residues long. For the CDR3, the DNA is TGTGCCAGCAGCGGGGGGGGGAGCACGCTCTACGAGCAGTACTTC. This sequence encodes CASSGGGSTLYEQYF.

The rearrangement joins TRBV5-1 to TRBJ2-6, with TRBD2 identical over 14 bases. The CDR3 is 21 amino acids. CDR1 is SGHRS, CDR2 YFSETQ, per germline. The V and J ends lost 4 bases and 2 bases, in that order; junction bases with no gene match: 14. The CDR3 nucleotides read TGCGCCAGCAGCATCCGACTAGCGGGGGGGAACACGGCGGCTGGGGCCAACGTCCTGACTTTC. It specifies CASSIRLAGGNTAAGANVLTF. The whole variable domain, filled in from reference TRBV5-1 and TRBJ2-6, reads KAGVTQTPRYLIKTRGQQVTLSCSPISGHRSVSWYQQTPGQGLQFLFEYFSETQRNKGNFPGRFSGRQFSNSRSEMNVSTLELGDSALYLCASSIRLAGGNTAAGANVLTFGAGSRLTVL.

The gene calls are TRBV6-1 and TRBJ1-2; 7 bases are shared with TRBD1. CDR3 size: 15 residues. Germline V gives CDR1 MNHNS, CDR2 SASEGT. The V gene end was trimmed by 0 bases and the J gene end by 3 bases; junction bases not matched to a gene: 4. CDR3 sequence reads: CASSEAQTGYYGYTF. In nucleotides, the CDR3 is TGTGCCAGCAGTGAAGCGCAGACAGGGTACTATGGCTACACCTTC.

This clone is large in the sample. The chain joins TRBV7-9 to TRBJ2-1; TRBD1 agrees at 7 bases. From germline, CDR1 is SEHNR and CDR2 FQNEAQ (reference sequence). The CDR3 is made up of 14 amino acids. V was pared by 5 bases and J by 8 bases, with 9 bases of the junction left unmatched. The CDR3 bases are TGTGCCAGCAGCGAACAGGGGATGGCCGATGAGCAGTTCTTC. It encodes CASSEQGMADEQFF.

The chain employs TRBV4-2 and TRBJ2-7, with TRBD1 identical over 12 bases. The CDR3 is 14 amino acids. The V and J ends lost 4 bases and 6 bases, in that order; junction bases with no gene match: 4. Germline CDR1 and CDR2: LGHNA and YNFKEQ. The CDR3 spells CASSLSGQGAEQYF. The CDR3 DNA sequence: TGTGCCAGCAGCCTATCGGGACAGGGGGCCGAGCAGTACTTC.

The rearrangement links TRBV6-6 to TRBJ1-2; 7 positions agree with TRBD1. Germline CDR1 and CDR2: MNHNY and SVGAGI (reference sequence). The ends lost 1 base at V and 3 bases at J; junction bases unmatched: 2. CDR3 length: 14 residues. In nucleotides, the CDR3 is TGTGCCAGCAGTTACTACCAGGGGGACTATGGCTACACCTTC. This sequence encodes CASSYYQGDYGYTF.

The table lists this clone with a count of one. The CDR3 is CASSLGPPRRGRKDTQYF. Written as DNA, the CDR3 is TGTGCCAGCAGCTTGGGGCCTCCGAGGAGGGGGCGGAAGGATACGCAGTATTTT. The chain uses TRBV11-1 and TRBJ2-3, with a possible D match to TRBD1 (7 bases). CDR3 length: 18 amino acids. V lost 3 bases to trimming and J lost 6 bases, with 25 bases between them. Germline V CDR1 and CDR2: SGHAT, FQDESV (reference sequence). Using reference TRBV11-1 and TRBJ2-3 for the parts outside the CDR3, the full variable domain is EAEVAQSPRYKITEKSQAVAFWCDPISGHATLYWYRQILGQGPELLVQFQDESVVDDSQLPKDRFSAERLKGVDSTLKIQPAELGDSAMYLCASSLGPPRRGRKDTQYFGPGTRLTVL.

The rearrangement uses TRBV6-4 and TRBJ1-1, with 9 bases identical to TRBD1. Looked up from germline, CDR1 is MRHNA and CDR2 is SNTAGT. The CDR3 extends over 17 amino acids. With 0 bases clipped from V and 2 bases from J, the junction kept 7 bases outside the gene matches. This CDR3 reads CASSDSPGTGINTEAFF. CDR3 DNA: TGTGCCAGCAGTGACTCTCCCGGGACAGGGATAAACACTGAAGCTTTCTTT.

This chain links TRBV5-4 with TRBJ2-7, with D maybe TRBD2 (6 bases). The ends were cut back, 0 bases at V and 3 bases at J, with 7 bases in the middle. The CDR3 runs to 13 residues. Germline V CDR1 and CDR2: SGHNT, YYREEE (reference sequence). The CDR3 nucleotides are TGTGCCAGCAGCTTGGGTAGCGGCTACGAGCAGTACTTC. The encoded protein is CASSLGSGYEQYF.

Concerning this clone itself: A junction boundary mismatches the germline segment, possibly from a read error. CDR3 bases: TGTGCCAGCAGCGCCCACAGCTTTTCTCCCTCCTTC. It specifies CASSAHSFSPSF. This chain uses TRBV5-4 with TRBJ2-7; D unclear. The CDR3 runs 12 residues. Germline lookup yields CDR1 SGHNT and CDR2 YYREEE (reference sequence).

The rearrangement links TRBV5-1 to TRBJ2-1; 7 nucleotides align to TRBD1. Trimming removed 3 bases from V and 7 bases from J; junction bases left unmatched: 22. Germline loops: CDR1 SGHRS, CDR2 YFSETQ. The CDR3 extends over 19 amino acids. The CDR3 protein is CASSSWDSGPLPTGNEQFF. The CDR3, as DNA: TGCGCCAGCAGCTCCTGGGACAGCGGCCCGCTACCGACTGGGAATGAGCAGTTCTTC.

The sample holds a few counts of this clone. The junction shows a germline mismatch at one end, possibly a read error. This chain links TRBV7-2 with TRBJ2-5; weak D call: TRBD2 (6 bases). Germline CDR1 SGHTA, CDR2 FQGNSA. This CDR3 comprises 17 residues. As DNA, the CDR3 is TGCGCCAGCAGCCAAGATCCCCTCCGCGGGGACCAAGAGACCCAGTACTTC. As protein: CASSQDPLRGDQETQYF.

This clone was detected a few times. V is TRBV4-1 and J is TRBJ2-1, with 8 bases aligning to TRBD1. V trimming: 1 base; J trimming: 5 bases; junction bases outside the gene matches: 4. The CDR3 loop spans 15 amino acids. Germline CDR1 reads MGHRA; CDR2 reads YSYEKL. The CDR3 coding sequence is TGCGCCAGCAGCCAAGGACAGGGGAACAACAATGAGCAGTTCTTC. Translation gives CASSQGQGNNNEQFF.

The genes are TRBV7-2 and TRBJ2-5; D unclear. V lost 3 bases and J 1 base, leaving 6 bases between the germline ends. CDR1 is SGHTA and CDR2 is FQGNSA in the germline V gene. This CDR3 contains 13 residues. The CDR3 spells CASSFSFQETQYF. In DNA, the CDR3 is TGTGCCAGCAGCTTTAGCTTCCAAGAGACCCAGTACTTC.

The DNA of the CDR3 is TGTGCCACCAGCAGGGCGATAGCGGGGGCCGGCACAGATACGCAGTATTTT. Protein product: CATSRAIAGAGTDTQYF. This chain uses TRBV15 with TRBJ2-3; 9 nucleotides line up with TRBD2. This CDR3 has 17 amino acids. Germline trimming cut 3 bases from V and 1 base from J; bases unmatched to any gene: 8. CDR1 and CDR2 (germline): LNHNV, YYDKDF (reference sequence).

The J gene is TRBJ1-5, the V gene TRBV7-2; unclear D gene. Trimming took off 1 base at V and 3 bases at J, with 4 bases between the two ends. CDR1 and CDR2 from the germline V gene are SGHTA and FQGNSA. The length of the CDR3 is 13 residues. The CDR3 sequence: CASSLEHNQPQHF. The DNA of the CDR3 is TGTGCCAGCAGCTTAGAGCACAATCAGCCCCAGCATTTT.

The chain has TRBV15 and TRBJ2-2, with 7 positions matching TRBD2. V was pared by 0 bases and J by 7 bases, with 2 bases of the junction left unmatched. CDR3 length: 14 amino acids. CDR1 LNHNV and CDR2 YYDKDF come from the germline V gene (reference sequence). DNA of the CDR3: TGTGCCACCAGCAGAGATAGGACTAGCGGGGAGCTGTTTTTT. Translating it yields CATSRDRTSGELFF.

Written as DNA, the CDR3 is TGTGCCAGTAGTATCACAGGGGCTTTGGGCACAGATACGCAGTATTTT. It yields the protein CASSITGALGTDTQYF. The chain employs TRBV19 and TRBJ2-3, with 7 nucleotides matching TRBD1. With 3 bases clipped from V and 1 base from J, the junction kept 7 bases outside the gene matches. The CDR3 loop spans 16 amino acids. Germline V gives CDR1 LNHDA, CDR2 SQIVND (reference sequence).

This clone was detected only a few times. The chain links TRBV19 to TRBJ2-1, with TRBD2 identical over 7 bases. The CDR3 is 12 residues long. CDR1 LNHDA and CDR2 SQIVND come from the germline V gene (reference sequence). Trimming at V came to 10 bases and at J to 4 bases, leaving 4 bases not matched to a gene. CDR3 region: CATGGGYNEQFF. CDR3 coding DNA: TGTGCCACTGGGGGGGGATACAATGAGCAGTTCTTC.

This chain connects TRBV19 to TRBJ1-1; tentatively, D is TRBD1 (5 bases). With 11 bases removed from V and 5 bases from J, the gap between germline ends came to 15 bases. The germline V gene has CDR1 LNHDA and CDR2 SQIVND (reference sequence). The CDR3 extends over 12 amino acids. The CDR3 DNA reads TGTGCCGCGGGACGTGAGGGGACTGAAGCTTTCTTT. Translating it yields CAAGREGTEAFF.

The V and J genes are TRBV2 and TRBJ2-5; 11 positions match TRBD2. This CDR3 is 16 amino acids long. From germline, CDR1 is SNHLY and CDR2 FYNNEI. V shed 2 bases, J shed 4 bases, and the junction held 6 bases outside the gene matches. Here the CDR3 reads CASSEPSGGWVETQYF. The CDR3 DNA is TGTGCCAGCAGTGAACCTAGCGGGGGGTGGGTAGAGACCCAGTACTTC.

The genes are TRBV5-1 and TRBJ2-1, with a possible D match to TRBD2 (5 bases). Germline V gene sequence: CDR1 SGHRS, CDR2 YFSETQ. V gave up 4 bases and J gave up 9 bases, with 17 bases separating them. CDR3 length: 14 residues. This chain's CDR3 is CASSTGPDWGEQFF. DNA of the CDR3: TGCGCCAGCAGCACCGGTCCGGACTGGGGTGAGCAGTTCTTC.

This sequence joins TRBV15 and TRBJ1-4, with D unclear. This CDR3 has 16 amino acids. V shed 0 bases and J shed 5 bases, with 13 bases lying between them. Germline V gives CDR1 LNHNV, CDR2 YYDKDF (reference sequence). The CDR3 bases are TGTGCCACCAGCAGAGATCGAGTGGGGAGAAATGAAAAACTGTTTTTT. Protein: CATSRDRVGRNEKLFF.

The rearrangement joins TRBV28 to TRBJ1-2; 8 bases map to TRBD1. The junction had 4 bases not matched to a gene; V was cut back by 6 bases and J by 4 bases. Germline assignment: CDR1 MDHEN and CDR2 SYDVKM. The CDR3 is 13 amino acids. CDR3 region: CASSLDRVYGYTF. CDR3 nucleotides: TGTGCCAGCAGCTTGGACAGGGTCTATGGCTACACCTTC.

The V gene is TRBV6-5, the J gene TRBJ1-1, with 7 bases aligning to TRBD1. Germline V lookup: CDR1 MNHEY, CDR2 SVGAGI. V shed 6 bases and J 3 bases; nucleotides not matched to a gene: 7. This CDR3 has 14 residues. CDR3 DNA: TGTGCCAGCAGCCCCACAGGGGCGGACACTGAAGCTTTCTTT. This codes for CASSPTGADTEAFF.

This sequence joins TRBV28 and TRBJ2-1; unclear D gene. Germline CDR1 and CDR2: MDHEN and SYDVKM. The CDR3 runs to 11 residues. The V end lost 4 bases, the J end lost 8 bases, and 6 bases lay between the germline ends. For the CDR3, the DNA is TGTGCCAGCAGTTCGTTTGATGAGCAGTTCTTC. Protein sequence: CASSSFDEQFF.

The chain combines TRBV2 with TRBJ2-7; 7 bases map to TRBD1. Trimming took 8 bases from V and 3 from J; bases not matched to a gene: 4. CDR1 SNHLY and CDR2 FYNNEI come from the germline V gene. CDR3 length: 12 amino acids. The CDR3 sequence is CASLGTDYEQYF. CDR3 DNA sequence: TGTGCCAGCTTAGGGACAGACTACGAGCAGTACTTC.

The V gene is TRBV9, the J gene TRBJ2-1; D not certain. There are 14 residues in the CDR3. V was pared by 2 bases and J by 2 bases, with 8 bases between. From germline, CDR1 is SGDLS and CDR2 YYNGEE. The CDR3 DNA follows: TGTGCCAGCAGCGTTGATCTAGCCTACAATGAGCAGTTCTTC. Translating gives CASSVDLAYNEQFF.

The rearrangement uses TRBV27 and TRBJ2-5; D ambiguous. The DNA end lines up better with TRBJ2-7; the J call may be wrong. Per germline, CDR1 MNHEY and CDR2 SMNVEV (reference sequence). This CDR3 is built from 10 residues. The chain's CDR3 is CASNLYEQYF. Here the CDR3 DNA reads TGTGCCAGCAATCTTTACGAGCAGTACTTC.

CDR3 in DNA: TGTGCCAGCAGTTTGAAAGCTTTTGAGCAGTTCTTC. Translated: CASSLKAFEQFF. This rearrangement joins TRBV28 to TRBJ2-1; D unclear. V was pared by 3 bases and J by 9 bases, with 9 bases between. The V gene's germline CDR1 is MDHEN and CDR2 SYDVKM. This CDR3 is 12 amino acids long.

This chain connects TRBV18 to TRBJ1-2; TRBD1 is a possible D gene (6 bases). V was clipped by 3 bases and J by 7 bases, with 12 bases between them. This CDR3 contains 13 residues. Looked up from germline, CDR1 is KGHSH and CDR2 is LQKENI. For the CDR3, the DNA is TGTGCCAGCTCACCGGATGGGGGCCCTGGCTACACCTTC. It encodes CASSPDGGPGYTF.

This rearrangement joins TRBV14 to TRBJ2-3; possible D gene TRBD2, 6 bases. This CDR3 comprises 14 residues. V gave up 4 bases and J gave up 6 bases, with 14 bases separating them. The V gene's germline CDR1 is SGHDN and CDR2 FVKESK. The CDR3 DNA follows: TGTGCCAGCAGCCGGGGGGACGGGGCGGATACGCAGTATTTT. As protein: CASSRGDGADTQYF.